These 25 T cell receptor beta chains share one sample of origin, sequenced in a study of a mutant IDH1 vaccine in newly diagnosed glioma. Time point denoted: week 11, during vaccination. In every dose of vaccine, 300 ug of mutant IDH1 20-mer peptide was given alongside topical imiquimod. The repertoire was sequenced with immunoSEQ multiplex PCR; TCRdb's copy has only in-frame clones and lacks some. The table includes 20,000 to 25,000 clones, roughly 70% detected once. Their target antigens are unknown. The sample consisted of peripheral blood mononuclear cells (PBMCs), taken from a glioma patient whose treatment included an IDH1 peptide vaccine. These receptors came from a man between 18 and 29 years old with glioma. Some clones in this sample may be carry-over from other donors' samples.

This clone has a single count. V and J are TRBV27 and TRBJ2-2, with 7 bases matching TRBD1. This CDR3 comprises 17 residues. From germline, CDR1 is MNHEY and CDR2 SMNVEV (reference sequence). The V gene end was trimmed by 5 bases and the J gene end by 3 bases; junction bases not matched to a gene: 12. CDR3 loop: CASSKFPEGQYTGELFF. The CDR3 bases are TGTGCCAGCAGTAAATTCCCCGAGGGACAGTACACCGGGGAGCTGTTTTTT.

CDR3 nucleotides: TGTGCCAGCAGTCCACCGGGACCCTCCTACGAGCAGTACTTC. Translation gives CASSPPGPSYEQYF. The gene calls are TRBV6-5 and TRBJ2-7; D may match TRBD1 or TRBD2 (5 bases each). The CDR3 totals 14 residues. The ends were cut back, 5 bases at V and 0 bases at J, with 11 bases in the middle. Germline V gives CDR1 MNHEY, CDR2 SVGAGI.

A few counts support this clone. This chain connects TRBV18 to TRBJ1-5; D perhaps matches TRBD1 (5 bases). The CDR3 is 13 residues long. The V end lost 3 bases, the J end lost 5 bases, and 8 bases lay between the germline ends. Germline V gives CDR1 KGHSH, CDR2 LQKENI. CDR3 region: CASSPAGDQPQHF. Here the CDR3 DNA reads TGTGCCAGCTCACCGGCGGGGGATCAGCCCCAGCATTTT.

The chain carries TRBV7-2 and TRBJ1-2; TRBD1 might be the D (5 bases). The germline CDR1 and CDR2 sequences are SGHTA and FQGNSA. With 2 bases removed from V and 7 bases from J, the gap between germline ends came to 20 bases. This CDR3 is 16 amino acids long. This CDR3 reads CASSLFPGDTGGGYTF. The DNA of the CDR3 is TGTGCCAGCAGCTTATTCCCGGGAGACACCGGGGGTGGCTACACCTTC.

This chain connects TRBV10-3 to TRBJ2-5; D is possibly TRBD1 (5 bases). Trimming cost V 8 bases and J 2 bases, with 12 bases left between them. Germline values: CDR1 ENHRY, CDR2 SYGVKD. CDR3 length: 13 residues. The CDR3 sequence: CAIGASLQETQYF. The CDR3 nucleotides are TGTGCCATCGGGGCCTCTTTGCAAGAGACCCAGTACTTC.

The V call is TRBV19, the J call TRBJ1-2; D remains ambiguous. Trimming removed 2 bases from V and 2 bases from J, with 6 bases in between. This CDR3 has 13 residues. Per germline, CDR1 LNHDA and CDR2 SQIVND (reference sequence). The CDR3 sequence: CASSISRNYGYTF. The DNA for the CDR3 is TGTGCCAGTAGTATATCCAGGAACTATGGCTACACCTTC.

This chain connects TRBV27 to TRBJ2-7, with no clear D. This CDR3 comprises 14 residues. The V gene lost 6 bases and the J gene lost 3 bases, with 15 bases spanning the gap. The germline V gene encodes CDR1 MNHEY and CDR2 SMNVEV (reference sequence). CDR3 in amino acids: CASSQRRTGYEQYF. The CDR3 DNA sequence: TGTGCCAGCAGCCAAAGGAGAACCGGCTACGAGCAGTACTTC.

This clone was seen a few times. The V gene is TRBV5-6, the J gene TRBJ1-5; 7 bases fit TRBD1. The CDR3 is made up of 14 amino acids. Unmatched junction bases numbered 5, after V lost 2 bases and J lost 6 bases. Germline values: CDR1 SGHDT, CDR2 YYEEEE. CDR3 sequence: CASSLRTGVQPQHF. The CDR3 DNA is TGTGCCAGCAGCTTACGAACAGGGGTTCAGCCCCAGCATTTT.

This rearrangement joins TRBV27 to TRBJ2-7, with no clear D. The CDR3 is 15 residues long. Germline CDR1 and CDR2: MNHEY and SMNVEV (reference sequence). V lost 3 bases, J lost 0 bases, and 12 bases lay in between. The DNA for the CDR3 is TGTGCCAGCAGTTTTTCGGTACAGAGCTCCTACGAGCAGTACTTC. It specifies CASSFSVQSSYEQYF.

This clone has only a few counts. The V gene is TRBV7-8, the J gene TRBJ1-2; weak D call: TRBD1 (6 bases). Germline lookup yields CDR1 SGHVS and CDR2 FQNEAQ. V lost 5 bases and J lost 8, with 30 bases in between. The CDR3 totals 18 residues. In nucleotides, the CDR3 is TGTGCCAGCAGCCCCCGGATACCCCTCGACAGGCGATCGGGGGGCTACACCTTC. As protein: CASSPRIPLDRRSGGYTF.

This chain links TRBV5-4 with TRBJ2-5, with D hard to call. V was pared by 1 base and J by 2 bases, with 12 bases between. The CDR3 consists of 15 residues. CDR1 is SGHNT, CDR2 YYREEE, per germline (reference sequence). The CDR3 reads CASSLLQSSQETQYF. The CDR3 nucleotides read TGTGCCAGCAGCTTGCTACAGAGTTCACAAGAGACCCAGTACTTC.

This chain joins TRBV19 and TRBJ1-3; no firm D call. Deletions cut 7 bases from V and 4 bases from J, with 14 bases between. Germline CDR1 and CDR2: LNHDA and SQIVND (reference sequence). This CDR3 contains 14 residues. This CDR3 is CASKTEPRGNTIYF. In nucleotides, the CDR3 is TGTGCCAGTAAGACGGAGCCGAGGGGAAACACCATATATTTT.

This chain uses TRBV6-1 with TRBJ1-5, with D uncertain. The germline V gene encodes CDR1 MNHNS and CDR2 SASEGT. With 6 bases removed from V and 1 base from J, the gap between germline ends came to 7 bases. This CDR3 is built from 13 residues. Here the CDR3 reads CASSLLSNQPQHF. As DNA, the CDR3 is TGTGCCAGCAGCCTCTTGAGCAATCAGCCCCAGCATTTT.

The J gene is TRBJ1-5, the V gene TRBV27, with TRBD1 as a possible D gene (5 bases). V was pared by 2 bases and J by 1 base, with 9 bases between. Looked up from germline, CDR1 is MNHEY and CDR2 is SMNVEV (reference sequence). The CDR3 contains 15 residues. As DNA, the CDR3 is TGTGCCAGCAGTTTAGCGGGACTGAGCAATCAGCCCCAGCATTTT. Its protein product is CASSLAGLSNQPQHF.

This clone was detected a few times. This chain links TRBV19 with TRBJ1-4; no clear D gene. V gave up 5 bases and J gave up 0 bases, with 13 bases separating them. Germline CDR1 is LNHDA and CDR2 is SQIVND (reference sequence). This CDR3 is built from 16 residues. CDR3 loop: CASSPRFTATNEKLFF. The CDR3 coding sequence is TGTGCCAGTAGTCCTCGATTCACCGCAACTAATGAAAAACTGTTTTTT.

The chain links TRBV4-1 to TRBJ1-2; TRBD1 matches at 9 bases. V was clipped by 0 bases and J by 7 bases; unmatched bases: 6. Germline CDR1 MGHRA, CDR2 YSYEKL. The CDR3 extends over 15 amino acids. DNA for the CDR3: TGCGCCAGCAGCCAAGATAGGACAGGGGCCGGTGGCTACACCTTC. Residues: CASSQDRTGAGGYTF.

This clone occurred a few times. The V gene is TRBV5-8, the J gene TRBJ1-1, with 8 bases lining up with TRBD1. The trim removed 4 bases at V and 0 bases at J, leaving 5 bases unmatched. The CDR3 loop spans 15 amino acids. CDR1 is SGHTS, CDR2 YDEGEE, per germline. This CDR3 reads CASSLHRGMNTEAFF. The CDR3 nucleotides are TGTGCCAGCAGCCTTCACAGGGGGATGAACACTGAAGCTTTCTTT.

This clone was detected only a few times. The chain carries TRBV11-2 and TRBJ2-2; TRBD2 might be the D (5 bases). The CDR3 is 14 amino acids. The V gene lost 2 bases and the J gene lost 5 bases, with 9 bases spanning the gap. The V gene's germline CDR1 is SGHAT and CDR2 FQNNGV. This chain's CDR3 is CASSLLLATGELFF. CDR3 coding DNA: TGTGCCAGCAGCTTACTCCTAGCAACCGGGGAGCTGTTTTTT.

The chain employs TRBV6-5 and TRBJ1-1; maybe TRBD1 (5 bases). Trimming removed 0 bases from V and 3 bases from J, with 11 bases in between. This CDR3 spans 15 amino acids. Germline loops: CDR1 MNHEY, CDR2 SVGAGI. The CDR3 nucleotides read TGTGCCAGCAGTTACTCTGTGGGGCTCTACACTGAAGCTTTCTTT. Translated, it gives CASSYSVGLYTEAFF.

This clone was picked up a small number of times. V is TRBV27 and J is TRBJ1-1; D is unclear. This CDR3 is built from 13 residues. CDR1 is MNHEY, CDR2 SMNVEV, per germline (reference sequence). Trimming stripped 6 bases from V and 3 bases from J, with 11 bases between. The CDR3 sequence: CASSFYWDTEAFF. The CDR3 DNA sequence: TGTGCCAGCAGCTTCTATTGGGACACTGAAGCTTTCTTT.

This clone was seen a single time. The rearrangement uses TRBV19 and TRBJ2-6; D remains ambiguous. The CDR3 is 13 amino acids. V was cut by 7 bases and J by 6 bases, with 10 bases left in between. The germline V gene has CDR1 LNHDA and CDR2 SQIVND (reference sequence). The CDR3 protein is CASTYKKANVLTF. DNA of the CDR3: TGTGCCAGTACTTACAAGAAGGCCAACGTCCTGACTTTC.

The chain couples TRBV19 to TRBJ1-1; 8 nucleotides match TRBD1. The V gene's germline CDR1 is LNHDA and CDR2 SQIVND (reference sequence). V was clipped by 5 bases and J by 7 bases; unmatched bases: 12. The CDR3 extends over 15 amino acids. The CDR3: CASSFGTGGYVEAFF. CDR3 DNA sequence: TGTGCCAGTAGTTTCGGGACAGGTGGGTATGTTGAAGCTTTCTTT.

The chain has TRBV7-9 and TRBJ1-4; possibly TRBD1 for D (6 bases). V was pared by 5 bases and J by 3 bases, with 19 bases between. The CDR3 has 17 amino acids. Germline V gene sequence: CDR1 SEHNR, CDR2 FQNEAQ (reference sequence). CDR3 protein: CASSTGGRVTSNEKLFF. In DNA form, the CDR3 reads TGTGCCAGCAGCACCGGGGGCAGGGTCACCTCTAATGAAAAACTGTTTTTT.

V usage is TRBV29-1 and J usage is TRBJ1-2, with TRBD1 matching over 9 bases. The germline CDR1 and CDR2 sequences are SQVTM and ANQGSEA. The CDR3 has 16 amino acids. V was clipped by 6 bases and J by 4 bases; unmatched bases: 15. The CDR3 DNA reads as TGCAGCGTCTTTGGACAGGACAGGGGAACCTTCTATGGCTACACCTTC. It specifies CSVFGQDRGTFYGYTF.

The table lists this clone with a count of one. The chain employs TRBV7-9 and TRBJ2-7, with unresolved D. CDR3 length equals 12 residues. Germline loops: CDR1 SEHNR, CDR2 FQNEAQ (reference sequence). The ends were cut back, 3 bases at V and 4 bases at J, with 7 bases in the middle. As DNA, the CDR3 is TGTGCCAGCAGCTTGGCAGTTTACGAGCAGTACTTC. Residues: CASSLAVYEQYF.